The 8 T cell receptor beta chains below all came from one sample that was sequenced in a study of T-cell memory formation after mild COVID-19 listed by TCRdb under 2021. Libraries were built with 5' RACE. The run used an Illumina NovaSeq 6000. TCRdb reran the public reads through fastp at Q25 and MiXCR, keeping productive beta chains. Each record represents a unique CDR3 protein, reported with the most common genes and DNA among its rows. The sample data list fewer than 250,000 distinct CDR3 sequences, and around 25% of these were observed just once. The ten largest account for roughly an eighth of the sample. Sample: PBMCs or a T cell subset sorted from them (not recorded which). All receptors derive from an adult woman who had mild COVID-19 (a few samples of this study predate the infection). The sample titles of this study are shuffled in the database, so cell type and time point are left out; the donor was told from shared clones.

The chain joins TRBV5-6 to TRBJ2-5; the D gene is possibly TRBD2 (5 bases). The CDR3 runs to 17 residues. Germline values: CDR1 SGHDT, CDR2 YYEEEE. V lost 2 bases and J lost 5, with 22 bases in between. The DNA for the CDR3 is TGTGCCAGCAGCTTAGGAGTAGTAGGACCAACGGGGGAGACCCAGTACTTC. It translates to CASSLGVVGPTGETQYF.

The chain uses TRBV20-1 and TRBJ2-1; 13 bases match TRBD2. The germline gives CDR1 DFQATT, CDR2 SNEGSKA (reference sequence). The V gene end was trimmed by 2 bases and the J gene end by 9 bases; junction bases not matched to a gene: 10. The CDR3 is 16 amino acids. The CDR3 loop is CSARPRLAGGGGEQFF. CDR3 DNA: TGCAGTGCTAGACCACGACTAGCGGGAGGAGGAGGTGAGCAGTTCTTC.

CDR3 in amino acids: CASSYADNEQFF. In DNA form, the CDR3 reads TGTGCCAGCAGTTACGCCGACAATGAGCAGTTCTTC. V and J are TRBV6-6 and TRBJ2-1; no firm D call. The CDR3 has 12 residues. CDR1 is MNHNY, CDR2 SVGAGI, per germline (reference sequence). Trimming took 2 bases from V and 5 from J, leaving 4 bases between them.

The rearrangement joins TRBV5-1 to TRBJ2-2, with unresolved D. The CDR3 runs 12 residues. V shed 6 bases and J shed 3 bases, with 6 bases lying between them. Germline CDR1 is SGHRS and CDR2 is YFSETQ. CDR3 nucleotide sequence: TGCGCCAGCAAGTTTGACACCGGGGAGCTGTTTTTT. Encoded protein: CASKFDTGELFF.

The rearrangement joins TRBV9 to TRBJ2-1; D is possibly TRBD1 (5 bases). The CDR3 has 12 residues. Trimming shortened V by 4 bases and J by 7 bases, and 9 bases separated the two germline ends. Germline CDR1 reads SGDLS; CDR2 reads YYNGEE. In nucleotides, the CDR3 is TGTGCCAGCAGCATTAGGGGTAATGAGCAGTTCTTC. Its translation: CASSIRGNEQFF.

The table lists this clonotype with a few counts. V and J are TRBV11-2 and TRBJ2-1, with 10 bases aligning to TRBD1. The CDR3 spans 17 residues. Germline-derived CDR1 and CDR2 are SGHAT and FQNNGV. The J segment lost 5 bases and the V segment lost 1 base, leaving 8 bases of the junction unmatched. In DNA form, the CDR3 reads TGTGCCAGCAGCTTAGTGTCGGGACAGGGGACAGACAATGAGCAGTTCTTC. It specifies CASSLVSGQGTDNEQFF.

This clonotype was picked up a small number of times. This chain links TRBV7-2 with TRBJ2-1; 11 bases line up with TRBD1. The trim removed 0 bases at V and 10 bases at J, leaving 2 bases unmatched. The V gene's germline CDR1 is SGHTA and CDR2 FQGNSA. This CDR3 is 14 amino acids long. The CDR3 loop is CASSLARTGGEQFF. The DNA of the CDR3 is TGTGCCAGCAGCTTAGCCCGGACAGGGGGCGAGCAGTTCTTC.

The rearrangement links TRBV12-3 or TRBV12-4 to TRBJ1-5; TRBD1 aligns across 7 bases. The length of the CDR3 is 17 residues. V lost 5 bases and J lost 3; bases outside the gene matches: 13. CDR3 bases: TGTGCCAGCAGTCCCGACAGGGCTGGAGTTTACAATCAGCCCCAGCATTTT. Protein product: CASSPDRAGVYNQPQHF.